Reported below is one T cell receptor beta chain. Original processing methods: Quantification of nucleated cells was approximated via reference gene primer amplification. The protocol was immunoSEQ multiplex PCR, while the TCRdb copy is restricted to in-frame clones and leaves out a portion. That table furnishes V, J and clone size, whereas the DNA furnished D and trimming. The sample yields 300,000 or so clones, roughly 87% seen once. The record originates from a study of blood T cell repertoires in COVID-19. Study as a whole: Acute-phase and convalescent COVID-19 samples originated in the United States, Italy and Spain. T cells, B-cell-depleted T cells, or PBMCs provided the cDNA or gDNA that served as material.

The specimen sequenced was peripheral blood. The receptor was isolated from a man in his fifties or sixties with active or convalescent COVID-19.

Written as DNA, the CDR3 is TGTGCCAGCAGTTACTTCGGGAGCTCTGGAAACACCATATATTTT. This encodes CASSYFGSSGNTIYF. The V gene is TRBV6-5, the J gene TRBJ1-3, with D uncertain. CDR1 MNHEY and CDR2 SVGAGI come from the germline V gene. Between the trimmed V and J ends, which lost 1 base and 0 bases, there was a span of 7 bases. This CDR3 is built from 15 residues.